A selection of T cell receptor beta chains follows, all from one sample in a study of PD-L1 blockade in urothelial cancer. TCRdb's table, derived via immunoSEQ multiplex PCR, lists solely in-frame clones and lacks some. The sample has around 50,000 clones; about 81% are singletons. Material: PBMCs, obtained around atezolizumab (anti-PD-L1) treatment. These receptors were taken from a man between 45 and 60 years old with urothelial cancer. Each CDR3 is given with its conserved first and last residue. Fields, in order: CDR3 length, D gene, J gene, clone size, V gene, CDR3 protein, CDR3 DNA. The D gene is left open where the match is weak. Only part of the rows carry a size: once, few, many, or a class if the clone is expanded.

cdr3_length: 14; d_call: -; j_call: TRBJ1-6; clone_size: many; v_call: TRBV5-6; cdr3_aa: CASSHSSYNSPLHF; cdr3_nt: TGTGCCAGCAGCCACAGCTCCTATAATTCACCCCTCCACTTT
cdr3_length: 13; d_call: -; j_call: TRBJ1-2; clone_size: few; v_call: TRBV2; cdr3_aa: CASRSGVHYGYTF; cdr3_nt: TGTGCCAGCAGATCAGGGGTTCACTATGGCTACACCTTC
cdr3_length: 12; d_call: TRBD1; j_call: TRBJ1-1; clone_size: -; v_call: TRBV9; cdr3_aa: CASSNDRVRAFF; cdr3_nt: TGTGCCAGCAGCAACGACAGGGTAAGAGCTTTCTTT
cdr3_length: 15; d_call: -; j_call: TRBJ2-5; clone_size: -; v_call: TRBV5-1; cdr3_aa: CASSLARGNQETQYF; cdr3_nt: TGCGCCAGCAGCTTGGCCCGGGGTAACCAAGAGACCCAGTACTTC
cdr3_length: 10; d_call: -; j_call: TRBJ2-3; clone_size: -; v_call: TRBV29-1; cdr3_aa: CSALEDTQYF; cdr3_nt: TGCAGCGCCCTGGAGGATACGCAGTATTTT
cdr3_length: 12; d_call: -; j_call: TRBJ1-5; clone_size: -; v_call: TRBV6-5; cdr3_aa: CASSSVGEPQHF; cdr3_nt: TGTGCCAGCAGCTCGGTAGGGGAACCCCAGCATTTT
cdr3_length: 14; d_call: -; j_call: TRBJ1-1; clone_size: -; v_call: TRBV9; cdr3_aa: CASSARQLNTEAFF; cdr3_nt: TGTGCCAGCAGCGCCAGACAGTTGAACACTGAAGCTTTCTTT
cdr3_length: 12; d_call: TRBD1; j_call: TRBJ2-7; clone_size: -; v_call: TRBV28; cdr3_aa: CASSDRVREQYF; cdr3_nt: TGTGCCAGCTCGGACAGGGTGAGGGAGCAGTACTTC
cdr3_length: 16; d_call: TRBD2; j_call: TRBJ2-7; clone_size: -; v_call: TRBV9; cdr3_aa: CASSVEASGSIYEQYF; cdr3_nt: TGTGCCAGCAGCGTAGAGGCTAGCGGGAGTATCTACGAGCAGTACTTC
cdr3_length: 16; d_call: -; j_call: TRBJ2-1; clone_size: -; v_call: TRBV5-4; cdr3_aa: CASSLSGRGPYNEQFF; cdr3_nt: TGTGCCAGCAGCTTGTCGGGGCGGGGACCCTACAATGAGCAGTTCTTC
cdr3_length: 15; d_call: -; j_call: TRBJ2-3; clone_size: -; v_call: TRBV18; cdr3_aa: CASSPRTYRTDTQYF; cdr3_nt: TGTGCCAGCTCACCACGGACATACCGCACAGATACGCAGTATTTT
cdr3_length: 15; d_call: TRBD1; j_call: TRBJ2-5; clone_size: -; v_call: TRBV5-1; cdr3_aa: CASSSAGTGRKTQYF; cdr3_nt: TGCGCCAGCAGCTCCGCCGGGACAGGGCGGAAGACCCAGTACTTC